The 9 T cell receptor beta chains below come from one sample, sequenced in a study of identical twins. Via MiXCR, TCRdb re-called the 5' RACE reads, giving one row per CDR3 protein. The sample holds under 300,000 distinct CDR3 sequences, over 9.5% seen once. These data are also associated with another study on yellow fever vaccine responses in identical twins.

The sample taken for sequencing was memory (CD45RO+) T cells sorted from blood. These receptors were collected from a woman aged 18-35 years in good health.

The CDR3 DNA follows: TGCAGCGTTGAACGCAGGGATGGTGGCTACACCTTC. As protein: CSVERRDGGYTF. The J gene is TRBJ1-2, the V gene TRBV29-1, with D tentatively TRBD1 (5 bases). The ends were cut back, 2 bases at V and 7 bases at J, with 11 bases in the middle. The germline V gene has CDR1 SQVTM and CDR2 ANQGSEA. The CDR3 totals 12 residues.

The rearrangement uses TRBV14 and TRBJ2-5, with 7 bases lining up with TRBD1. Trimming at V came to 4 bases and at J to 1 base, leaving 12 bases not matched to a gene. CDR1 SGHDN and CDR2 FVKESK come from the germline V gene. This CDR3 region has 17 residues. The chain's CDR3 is CASSLINRGRFQETQYF. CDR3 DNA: TGTGCCAGCAGCCTTATAAACAGGGGACGCTTCCAAGAGACCCAGTACTTC.

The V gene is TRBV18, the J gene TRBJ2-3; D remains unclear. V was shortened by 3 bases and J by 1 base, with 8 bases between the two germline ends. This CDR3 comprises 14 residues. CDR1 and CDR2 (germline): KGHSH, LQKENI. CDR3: CASSPPERTDTQYF. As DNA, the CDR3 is TGTGCCAGCTCACCCCCCGAGCGCACAGATACGCAGTATTTT.

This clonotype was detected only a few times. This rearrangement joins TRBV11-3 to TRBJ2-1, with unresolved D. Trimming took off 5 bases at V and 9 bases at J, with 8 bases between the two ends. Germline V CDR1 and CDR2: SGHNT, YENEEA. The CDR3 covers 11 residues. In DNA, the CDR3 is TGTGCCAGCAGCCAATACGGTGAGCAGTTCTTC. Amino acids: CASSQYGEQFF.

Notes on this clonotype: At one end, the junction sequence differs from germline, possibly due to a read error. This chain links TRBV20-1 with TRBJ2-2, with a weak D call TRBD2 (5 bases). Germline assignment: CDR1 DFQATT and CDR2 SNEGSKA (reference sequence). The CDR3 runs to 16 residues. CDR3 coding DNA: TGCTGTGCTAGAGGATTGGAGGCCGGGGACACCGGGGAGCTGTTTTTT. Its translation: CCARGLEAGDTGELFF.

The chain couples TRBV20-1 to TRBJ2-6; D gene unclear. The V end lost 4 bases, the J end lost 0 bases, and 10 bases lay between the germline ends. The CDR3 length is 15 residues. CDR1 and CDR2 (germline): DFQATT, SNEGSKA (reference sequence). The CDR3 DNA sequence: TGCAGTGCTATATACAGCCCCTCTGGGGCCAACGTCCTGACTTTC. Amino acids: CSAIYSPSGANVLTF.

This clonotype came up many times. The CDR3 DNA reads as TGTGCCAGCAGTTCACCGGGACTAGGTACCTACGAGCAGTACTTC. Amino acid sequence: CASSSPGLGTYEQYF. The rearrangement links TRBV12-3 or TRBV12-4 to TRBJ2-7; 8 bases are shared with TRBD2. CDR3 size: 15 residues. The V segment lost 4 bases and the J segment 2 bases; nucleotides outside the gene matches: 7.

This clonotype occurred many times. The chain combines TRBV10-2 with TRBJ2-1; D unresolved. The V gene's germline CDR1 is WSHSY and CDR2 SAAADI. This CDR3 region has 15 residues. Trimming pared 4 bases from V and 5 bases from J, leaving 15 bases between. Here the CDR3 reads CASSVLRILNNEQFF. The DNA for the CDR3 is TGCGCCAGCAGTGTTTTACGGATCCTAAACAATGAGCAGTTCTTC.

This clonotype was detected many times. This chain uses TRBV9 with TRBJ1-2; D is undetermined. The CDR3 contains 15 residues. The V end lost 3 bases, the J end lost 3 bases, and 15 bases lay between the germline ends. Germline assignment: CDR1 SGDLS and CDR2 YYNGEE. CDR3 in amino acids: CASSGGVVKDYGYTF. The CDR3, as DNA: TGTGCCAGCAGCGGTGGGGTCGTTAAAGACTATGGCTACACCTTC.